This T cell receptor delta chain derives from a study of Vδ1+ human thymocytes. In germline, CDR1 is TSWWSYY, CDR2 QGS. The CDR3 extends over 19 amino acids. V gave up 2 bases and J gave up 5 bases; unmatched junction bases: 19. The study's findings and limits: Bulk repertoire data may be misinterpreted because of unexpected Vdelta2 sequences. TRG sequences recurred across donors, whereas TRD sequences stayed essentially private. Despite high sort purity, roughly 19% of thymic T cell receptor delta sequences were Vdelta2. Highly polyclonal TRG and TRD repertoires with Gaussian CDR3 length distributions appeared in thymus.

Extracted RNA was reverse transcribed into cDNA. CDR3 amplicons came from multiplex PCR with pooled V-gene forward and constant-region reverse primers. TCRdb made new clone calls on the multiplex PCR reads using CATT. The data contain around 20,000 delta-chain clones, approximately 8.8% of them singletons. Alphabeta T cells were depleted, then CD3+ Vdelta1+ Vdelta2- thymocytes were FACS-sorted. This clone was seen only a few times. Antigen specificity is unknown. Other DNA sequences in the same sample also yield this CDR3. The TCR was taken from a child younger than two who had congenital heart surgery. This chain connects TRDV1 to TRDJ1; 8 bases align to TRDD3. Sequenced material: Vdelta1+ gamma-delta thymocytes from the thymus. Subset specified: FACS-sorted CD3+ TCRalphabeta- TCRVdelta1+ TCRVdelta2- thymocytes. The CDR3 here is CALGEIGPTEGYATDKLIF. CDR3 nucleotides: TGTGCTCTTGGGGAAATCGGCCCTACCGAGGGATACGCAACTGATAAACTCATCTTT.